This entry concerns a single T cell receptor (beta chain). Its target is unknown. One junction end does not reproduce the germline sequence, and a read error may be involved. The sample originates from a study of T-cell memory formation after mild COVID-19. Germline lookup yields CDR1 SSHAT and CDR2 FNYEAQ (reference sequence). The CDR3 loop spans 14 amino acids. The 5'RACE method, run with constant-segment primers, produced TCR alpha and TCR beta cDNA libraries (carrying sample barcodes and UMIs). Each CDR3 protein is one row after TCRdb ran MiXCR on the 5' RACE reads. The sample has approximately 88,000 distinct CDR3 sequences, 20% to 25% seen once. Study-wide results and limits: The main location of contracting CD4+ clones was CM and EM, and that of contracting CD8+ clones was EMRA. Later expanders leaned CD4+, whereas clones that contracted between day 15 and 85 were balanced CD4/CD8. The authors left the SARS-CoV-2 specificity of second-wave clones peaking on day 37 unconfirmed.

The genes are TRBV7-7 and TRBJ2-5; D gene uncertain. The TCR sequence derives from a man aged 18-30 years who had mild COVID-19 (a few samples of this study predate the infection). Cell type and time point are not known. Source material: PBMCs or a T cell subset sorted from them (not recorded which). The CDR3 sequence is CASSRTVYQETQYF. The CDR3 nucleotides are TGTGCTAGCAGCCGGACGGTGTACCAAGAGACCCAGTACTTC.